Sequencing of this T cell receptor beta chain was carried out in a study of T cells in Graves' hyperthyroidism and ophthalmopathy. Study background: Upon initial diagnosis and before any treatment, peripheral blood was collected.

Study observations and caveats: Most expanded thyroid clonotypes above 0.001 also appeared in blood. The model forecast ophthalmopathy, anticipating it by a median approximately 7 months before onset.

Germline CDR1 reads MGHDK; CDR2 reads SYGVNS. CDR3 length equals 15 residues. V was trimmed by 2 bases and J by 7 bases, leaving 12 bases between them. This clonotype came up a few times. The antigen remains undetermined. The PBMCs were taken from roughly 10 ml of fresh peripheral blood. The source material, RNA transcripts, was used to amplify TCR beta CDR3 regions. During a first-round RT-PCR of the TCR CDR3, the HTBI primer set was used. A single record per CDR3 protein comes from TCRdb applying MiXCR to the multiplex PCR reads. The sample yields about 380,000 distinct CDR3 sequences, roughly 14% seen once.

Material: blood. The chain has TRBV25-1 and TRBJ1-6; the D gene is possibly TRBD1 (5 bases). This receptor was obtained from a young woman with Graves' ophthalmopathy. The DNA of the CDR3 is TGTGCCAGCAGTGAACATGGGGCTCGGAATTCACCCCTCCACTTT. Protein sequence: CASSEHGARNSPLHF.